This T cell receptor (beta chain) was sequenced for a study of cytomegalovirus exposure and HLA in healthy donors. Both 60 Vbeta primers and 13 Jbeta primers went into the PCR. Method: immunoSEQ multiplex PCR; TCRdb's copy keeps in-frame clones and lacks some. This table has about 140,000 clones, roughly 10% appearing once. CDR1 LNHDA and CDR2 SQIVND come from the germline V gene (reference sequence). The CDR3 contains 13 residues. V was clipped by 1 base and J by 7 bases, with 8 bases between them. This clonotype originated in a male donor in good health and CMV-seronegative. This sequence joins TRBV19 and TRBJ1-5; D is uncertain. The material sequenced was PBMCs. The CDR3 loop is CASSIATGQPQHF. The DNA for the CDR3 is TGTGCCAGTAGTATAGCCACCGGGCAGCCCCAGCATTTT.